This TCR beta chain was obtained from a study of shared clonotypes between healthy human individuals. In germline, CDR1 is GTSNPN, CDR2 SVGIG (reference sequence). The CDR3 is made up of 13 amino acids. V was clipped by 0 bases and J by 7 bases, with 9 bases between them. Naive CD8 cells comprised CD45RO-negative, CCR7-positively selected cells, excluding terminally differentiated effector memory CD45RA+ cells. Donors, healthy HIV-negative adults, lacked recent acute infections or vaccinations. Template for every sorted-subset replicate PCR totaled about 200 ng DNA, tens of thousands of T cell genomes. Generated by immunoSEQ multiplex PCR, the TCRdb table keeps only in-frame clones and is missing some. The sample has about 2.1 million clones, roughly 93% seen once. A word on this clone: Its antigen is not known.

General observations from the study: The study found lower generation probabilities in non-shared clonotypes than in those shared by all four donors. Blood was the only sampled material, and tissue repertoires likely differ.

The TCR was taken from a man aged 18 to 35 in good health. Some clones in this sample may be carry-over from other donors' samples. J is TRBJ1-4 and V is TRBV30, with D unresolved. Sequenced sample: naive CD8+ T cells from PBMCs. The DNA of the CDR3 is TGTGCCTGGAGTGTTGTCCGAGCTGAAAAACTGTTTTTT. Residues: CAWSVVRAEKLFF.